Each of the 16 T cell receptor beta chains below was sequenced from the same sample in a study of T cells in Graves' hyperthyroidism and ophthalmopathy. What was amplified from RNA transcripts were TCR beta CDR3 regions. The primer set for the first-round RT-PCR of the TCR CDR3 was HTBI. From the multiplex PCR reads, TCRdb called clonotypes with MiXCR, one entry per CDR3 protein. The repertoire holds roughly 710,000 distinct CDR3 sequences, with around a third as singletons. Material for sequencing was blood. The receptors originated from a woman aged 40 to 50 with Graves' hyperthyroidism.

This clonotype was detected many times. The chain recombines TRBV11-2 with TRBJ2-7; the D gene is possibly TRBD1 (5 bases). The CDR3 runs to 13 residues. V lost 3 bases to trimming and J lost 6 bases, with 12 bases between them. CDR1 SGHAT and CDR2 FQNNGV come from the germline V gene. CDR3 region: CASSFGRQGEQYF. CDR3 in DNA: TGTGCCAGCAGCTTCGGCCGCCAGGGCGAGCAGTACTTC.

J is TRBJ1-1 and V is TRBV6-4; no firm D call. V was trimmed by 0 bases and J by 8 bases, leaving 10 bases between them. The CDR3 covers 13 residues. Germline CDR1 MRHNA, CDR2 SNTAGT. CDR3 amino acids: CASSDSPGGEAFF. CDR3 DNA sequence: TGTGCCAGCAGTGACTCACCGGGCGGGGAAGCTTTCTTT.

With regard to this clonotype: This may arise from a read error, as a much more abundant clone is one base away. The rearrangement uses TRBV10-3 and TRBJ1-6; possibly TRBD1 for D (5 bases). Deletions cut 3 bases from V and 7 bases from J, with 16 bases between. The CDR3 spans 16 residues. Germline-derived CDR1 and CDR2 are ENHRY and SYGVKD. The CDR3 coding sequence is TGTGCCATCAGTGAAATTGGAGGCAGGGTGAATTCACCCCTCCACTTT. It encodes CAISEIGGRVNSPLHF.

The V and J genes are TRBV19 and TRBJ2-7; D is unresolved. Germline V gives CDR1 LNHDA, CDR2 SQIVND (reference sequence). The ends were cut back, 7 bases at V and 4 bases at J, with 17 bases in the middle. CDR3 length equals 14 residues. The CDR3 is CASTSGPGDYEQYF. The CDR3 DNA follows: TGTGCCAGTACCTCCGGGCCTGGAGATTACGAGCAGTACTTC.

The chain has TRBV10-1 and TRBJ2-3; 7 bases line up with TRBD2. Germline V gene lookup returns CDR1 WNHNN and CDR2 SYGVQD (reference sequence). Unmatched junction bases numbered 5, after V lost 2 bases and J lost 0 bases. The CDR3 has 16 residues. The CDR3 region is CASSERAGASTDTQYF. The CDR3 nucleotides read TGCGCCAGCAGTGAGCGGGCGGGAGCAAGCACAGATACGCAGTATTTT.

This clonotype was picked up many times. The chain links TRBV29-1 to TRBJ2-2, with no clear D. The CDR3 is 11 amino acids. V lost 5 bases, J lost 8 bases, and 9 bases lay in between. Germline CDR1 reads SQVTM; CDR2 reads ANQGSEA. The CDR3 region is CSVFAAGELFF. The CDR3 bases are TGCAGCGTTTTCGCCGCGGGGGAGCTGTTTTTT.

On this clonotype itself: A much larger clone sits a single nucleotide away, making a read error possible. The chain employs TRBV12-3 or TRBV12-4 and TRBJ1-2; no definite D call. This CDR3 spans 14 amino acids. Deletions cut 4 bases from V and 3 bases from J, with 12 bases between. The DNA of the CDR3 is TGTGCCAGCAGTTCCCGGGGAGAAGACTATGGCTACACCTTC. Protein product: CASSSRGEDYGYTF.

Ten or more counts support this clonotype. The genes are TRBV5-8 and TRBJ1-6; D call uncertain. V dropped 4 bases and J dropped 10 bases, with 18 bases sitting between them. The CDR3 spans 15 residues. Germline V lookup: CDR1 SGHTS, CDR2 YDEGEE. This CDR3 reads CASSPSGQPKSPLHF. The CDR3 DNA follows: TGTGCCAGCAGCCCCTCAGGCCAGCCGAAGTCACCCCTCCACTTT. The complete variable domain, with remaining parts taken from reference TRBV5-8 and TRBJ1-6, reads EAGVTQSPTHLIKTRGQQATLRCSPISGHTSVYWYQQALGLGLQFLLWYDEGEERNRGNFPPRFSGRQFPNYSSELNVNALELEDSALYLCASSPSGQPKSPLHFGNGTRLTVT.

This sequence joins TRBV12-5 and TRBJ1-3; D is unclear. V lost 1 base to trimming and J lost 1 base, with 8 bases between them. The CDR3 spans 15 residues. The germline V gene encodes CDR1 LGHNT and CDR2 FRNRAP. Written as DNA, the CDR3 is TGTGCTAGTGGTTTGGATGAGTATTCTGGAAACACCATATATTTT. It yields the protein CASGLDEYSGNTIYF.

This clonotype has only a few counts. The V gene is TRBV20-1, the J gene TRBJ2-7, with TRBD2 matching 7 bases. This CDR3 spans 15 amino acids. With 1 base clipped from V and 2 bases from J, the junction kept 8 bases outside the gene matches. Germline assignment: CDR1 DFQATT and CDR2 SNEGSKA (reference sequence). The CDR3 nucleotides read TGCAGTGCTAGAGGAGCAGCGGGGCCAACCTACGAGCAGTACTTC. The encoded protein is CSARGAAGPTYEQYF.

The DNA for the CDR3 is TGCAGCAGCCCAACGGTCGGAATCTCTGGGGCCAACGTCCTGACTTTC. It specifies CSSPTVGISGANVLTF. This rearrangement joins TRBV29-1 to TRBJ2-6; D gene ambiguous. The V and J ends lost 8 bases and 0 bases respectively, with 17 bases between them. This CDR3 contains 16 residues. The V gene's germline CDR1 is SQVTM and CDR2 ANQGSEA. The full variable domain, rest sourced from reference TRBV29-1 and TRBJ2-6, is SAVISQKPSRDICQRGTSLTIQCQVDSQVTMMFWYRQQPGQSLTLIATANQGSEATYESGFVIDKFPISRPNLTFSTLTVSNMSPEDSSIYLCSSPTVGISGANVLTFGAGSRLTVL.

V usage is TRBV3-2 and J usage is TRBJ2-5; TRBD1, the table's D call, was not compared with the DNA. TRBV3-2 is flagged as a pseudogene. The CDR3 sequence is 14 residues long. This CDR3 is CASSLTGGKETQYF. CDR3 DNA: TGTGCCAGCAGCCTCACGGGGGGGAAAGAGACCCAGTACTTC.

This clonotype has only a few counts. The chain employs TRBV12-3 or TRBV12-4 and TRBJ2-7, with TRBD2 as a possible D gene (6 bases). The germline V and J ends were trimmed by 3 bases and 2 bases, with 14 bases remaining between them. The CDR3 is 15 residues long. The CDR3 loop is CASSLGDSSTYEQYF. CDR3 sequence (DNA): TGTGCCAGCAGTTTGGGGGACTCAAGTACCTACGAGCAGTACTTC.

The chain links TRBV20-1 to TRBJ2-7; a weak D match, TRBD1 (6 bases). Germline V gene lookup returns CDR1 DFQATT and CDR2 SNEGSKA (reference sequence). Trimming cost V 8 bases and J 4 bases, with 18 bases left between them. The CDR3 has 13 residues. The CDR3 bases are TGCAGTCCCGAACAGGGAATGCGGTACGAGCAGTACTTC. Amino acids: CSPEQGMRYEQYF.

This clonotype was seen repeatedly, ten times or more. The chain has TRBV19 and TRBJ2-7, with a weak D call TRBD1 (5 bases). V lost 4 bases, J lost 3 bases, and 13 bases lay in between. Germline assignment: CDR1 LNHDA and CDR2 SQIVND (reference sequence). CDR3 length: 14 residues. CDR3 protein: CASSTKTVDYEQYF. The CDR3 nucleotides read TGTGCCAGTAGTACCAAGACAGTTGACTACGAGCAGTACTTC.

Details on this clonotype: One end of the junction varies from germline; a read error may be responsible. J is TRBJ2-5 and V is TRBV20-1, with D possibly TRBD2 on 7 matching bases. This CDR3 has 16 residues. Per the germline V gene, CDR1 is DFQATT and CDR2 is SNEGSKA (reference sequence). CDR3 sequence: CGAPTAEGGAAKTQYF. The CDR3 DNA follows: TGCGGTGCTCCAACGGCGGAGGGGGGGGCCGCGAAGACCCAGTACTTC.